The subject of this entry is one T cell receptor beta chain. Antigen: not known. This record belongs to a study of cytomegalovirus exposure and HLA in healthy donors. Findings and caveats of the study: Per published reports, the classifier diagnosed cytomegalovirus status with high specificity and sensitivity. A missense DCLRE1C variant was associated with V- and J-gene trimming of TCR beta chains in a later analysis, and an independent cohort replicated the association. The study listed 150 to 200 cytomegalovirus-associated TCR beta chains. At a 0.05 false discovery rate, a later analysis found approximately 15,000 TCR beta sequences to be associated with HLA alleles.

In germline, CDR1 is MNHNY, CDR2 SVGAGI (reference sequence). This CDR3 spans 14 amino acids. The V end was cut by 3 bases, the J end by 0 bases, with 6 bases between. The primer mix had 60 Vbeta and 13 Jbeta primers. TCRdb's copy holds only in-frame clones and misses some; the assay was immunoSEQ multiplex PCR. The data contain about 200,000 clones, approximately 80% of them seen just once; the ten biggest clones take up about 1.8%. The chain couples TRBV6-6 to TRBJ1-5; D unresolved. The sequence came from a man between 45 and 60 years old in good health and CMV-seronegative. Sequencing input: PBMCs. CDR3 DNA: TGTGCCAGCAGTTATATCTATAGCAATCAGCCCCAGCATTTT. Its translation: CASSYIYSNQPQHF.